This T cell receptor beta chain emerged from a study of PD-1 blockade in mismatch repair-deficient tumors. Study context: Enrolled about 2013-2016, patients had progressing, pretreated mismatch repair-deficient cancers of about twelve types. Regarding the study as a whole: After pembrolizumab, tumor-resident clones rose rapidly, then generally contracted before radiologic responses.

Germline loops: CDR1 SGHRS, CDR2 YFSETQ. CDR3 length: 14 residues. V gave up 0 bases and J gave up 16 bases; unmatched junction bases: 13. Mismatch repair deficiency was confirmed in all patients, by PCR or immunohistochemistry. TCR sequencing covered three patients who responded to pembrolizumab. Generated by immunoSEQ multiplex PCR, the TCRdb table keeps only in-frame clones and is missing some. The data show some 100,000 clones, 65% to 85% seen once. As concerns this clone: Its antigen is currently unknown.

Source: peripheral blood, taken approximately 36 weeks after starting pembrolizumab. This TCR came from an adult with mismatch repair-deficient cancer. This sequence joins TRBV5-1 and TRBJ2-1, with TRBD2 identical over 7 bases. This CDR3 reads CASSLGTRRELVFF. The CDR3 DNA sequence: TGCGCCAGCAGCTTGGGGACTAGGCGGGAGCTCGTTTTCTTC.